The clone carrying this T cell receptor beta chain came up a few times. The treatment denotes: some 20 received Ad26.COV2.S at low or high dose, single or two shots; about 5 received placebo; per-sample allocation not given. It was on day 63 after the first vaccine or placebo injection that samples were taken. Per the germline V gene, CDR1 is MGHDK and CDR2 is SYGVNS. Trimming stripped 6 bases from V and 8 bases from J, with 8 bases between. The CDR3 length is 11 residues. The data are from a study of Ad26.COV2.S vaccination and SARS-CoV-2 variants. The data were produced by immunoSEQ multiplex PCR, yet TCRdb's version contains in-frame clones alone and is incomplete. The data hold about 350,000 clones, with more than 85% observed a single time.

The receptor comes from a person between 18 and 59 years old who received the Ad26.COV2.S COVID-19 vaccine or a placebo. The genes are TRBV25-1 and TRBJ2-1, with unresolved D. The input for sequencing was peripheral blood, taken in a trial of Ad26.COV2.S vaccine versus placebo. The CDR3 here is CASRKSHEQFF. The CDR3 nucleotides are TGTGCCAGCAGAAAAAGCCATGAGCAGTTCTTC.